This TCR beta chain emerged from a study of blood T cell repertoires in COVID-19. The overall study: Spain, Italy and the United States supplied samples that represented acute and convalescent COVID-19. Nucleic acid was either cDNA or gDNA, and it came from T cells, B-cell-depleted T cells, or PBMCs.

Source study methods: Using reference gene primer amplification, nucleated cell counts were estimated. Assay: immunoSEQ multiplex PCR; the TCRdb copy retains only in-frame clones and omits some. V and J calls plus clone size are reproduced from that table; the DNA served to infer D and trimming. The table includes 90,000 to 110,000 clones, around three quarters detected once. What was sequenced was peripheral blood. The source is a human donor in a cohort sampled during active or convalescent COVID-19.

CDR3 loop: CASSPRGQAPQPQHF. In DNA form, the CDR3 reads TGTGCCAGCAGTCCTCGAGGGCAGGCCCCCCAGCCCCAGCATTTT. This rearrangement joins TRBV27 to TRBJ1-5; D unresolved. CDR1 and CDR2 (germline): MNHEY, SMNVEV (reference sequence). The CDR3 has 15 residues. The V and J ends lost 5 bases and 7 bases respectively, with 18 bases between them.